The 17 T cell receptor beta chains below were found in one sample sequenced in a study of response to subunit inactivated influenza vaccine. TCRdb itself ran the RT-PCR reads through MiXCR, one entry per CDR3 protein. This table holds a few hundred thousand distinct CDR3 sequences, around 20% found once. This material consisted of PBMCs from blood, taken 21 months after vaccination. The receptors shown here come from a man between 50 and 69 years old who received an inactivated influenza vaccine.

The genes are TRBV29-1 and TRBJ2-2, with 9 nucleotides matching TRBD1. V was clipped by 2 bases and J by 6 bases; unmatched bases: 4. CDR3 size: 14 residues. The germline V gene has CDR1 SQVTM and CDR2 ANQGSEA. The CDR3 sequence: CSVETGGGPGELFF. In DNA form, the CDR3 reads TGCAGCGTTGAAACAGGGGGCGGTCCCGGGGAGCTGTTTTTT.

At least ten counts were recorded for this clonotype. V gene TRBV10-3 combines with J gene TRBJ2-2; D unclear. Germline loops: CDR1 ENHRY, CDR2 SYGVKD. The CDR3 covers 13 residues. Trimming removed 5 bases at V and 8 bases at J, with 12 bases between. The CDR3 nucleotides are TGTGCCATCAGTCCCCCTCAGCGTGGGGAGCTGTTTTTT. This translates into CAISPPQRGELFF.

This clonotype was found a few times. The chain combines TRBV6-5 with TRBJ2-2; D gene unclear. The germline CDR1 and CDR2 sequences are MNHEY and SVGAGI. Trimming removed 3 bases from V and 2 bases from J, with 13 bases in between. CDR3 length: 16 amino acids. CDR3 sequence: CASSYELGANTGELFF. In DNA, the CDR3 is TGTGCCAGCAGTTATGAGTTAGGTGCAAACACCGGGGAGCTGTTTTTT.

This chain links TRBV4-2 with TRBJ1-1, with D perhaps matching TRBD1 (6 bases). Germline V lookup: CDR1 LGHNA, CDR2 YNFKEQ. The CDR3 has 15 amino acids. V lost 3 bases and J 6 bases, leaving 17 bases between the germline ends. The CDR3 reads CASSQVTGRMAEAFF. CDR3 sequence (DNA): TGTGCCAGCAGCCAGGTAACAGGGAGAATGGCTGAAGCTTTCTTT.

The V gene is TRBV5-1, the J gene TRBJ2-1; 7 bases agree with TRBD1. The V and J ends lost 5 bases and 7 bases, in that order; junction bases with no gene match: 12. Germline assignment: CDR1 SGHRS and CDR2 YFSETQ. The CDR3 covers 15 residues. The CDR3 here is CASRDTGVALNEQFF. The CDR3 bases are TGCGCCAGCAGAGACACAGGGGTGGCGTTGAATGAGCAGTTCTTC.

This clonotype was observed a handful of times. The V call is TRBV4-3, the J call TRBJ1-6, with D hard to call. The CDR3 is 14 residues long. The V gene lost 1 base and the J gene lost 13 bases, with 14 bases spanning the gap. CDR1 LGHNA and CDR2 YSLEER come from the germline V gene. The CDR3 region is CASSQGRRSGPLHF. The DNA of the CDR3 is TGCGCCAGCAGCCAAGGACGTCGGAGCGGGCCCCTCCACTTT.

This clonotype was detected a few times. The chain uses TRBV20-1 and TRBJ1-5, with D unclear. The V gene lost 0 bases and the J gene lost 0 bases, with 12 bases spanning the gap. Germline CDR1 is DFQATT and CDR2 is SNEGSKA (reference sequence). The length of the CDR3 is 16 residues. The CDR3 DNA follows: TGCAGTGCTAGAGATCACGGGTTATCTAGCAATCAGCCCCAGCATTTT. This codes for CSARDHGLSSNQPQHF.

This chain links TRBV5-6 with TRBJ2-2, with 7 positions matching TRBD2. This CDR3 has 15 residues. Germline V gene lookup returns CDR1 SGHDT and CDR2 YYEEEE. The V gene end was trimmed by 2 bases and the J gene end by 0 bases; junction bases not matched to a gene: 1. The CDR3 DNA follows: TGTGCCAGCAGCTTTGGGACTACGAACACCGGGGAGCTGTTTTTT. This codes for CASSFGTTNTGELFF. Full variable domain (outside the CDR3, taken from reference TRBV5-6 and TRBJ2-2): DAGVTQSPTHLIKTRGQQVTLRCSPKSGHDTVSWYQQALGQGPQFIFQYYEEEERQRGNFPDRFSGHQFPNYSSELNVNALLLGDSALYLCASSFGTTNTGELFFGEGSRLTVL.

There are a few counts of this clonotype. This chain uses TRBV6-5 with TRBJ2-1; a weak D match, TRBD2 (6 bases). The V gene lost 6 bases and the J gene lost 0 bases, with 12 bases spanning the gap. This CDR3 is built from 15 residues. In germline, CDR1 is MNHEY, CDR2 SVGAGI. CDR3 residues: CASRLDGSSYNEQFF. CDR3 coding DNA: TGTGCCAGCAGGCTGGACGGGAGCTCCTACAATGAGCAGTTCTTC.

This sequence joins TRBV7-6 and TRBJ2-2, with 8 bases aligning to TRBD2. The CDR3 covers 17 residues. Germline assignment: CDR1 SGHVS and CDR2 FNYEAQ. The V segment lost 1 base and the J segment 7 bases; nucleotides outside the gene matches: 11. CDR3 in DNA: TGTGCCAGCAGCTTAGGTCCTAGCGGGCCGGCGGGCGGGGAGCTGTTTTTT. It translates to CASSLGPSGPAGGELFF.

This clonotype was counted a few times. This chain uses TRBV7-6 with TRBJ2-5; 7 bases match TRBD2. CDR3 length: 16 residues. The germline V gene encodes CDR1 SGHVS and CDR2 FNYEAQ. Germline trimming cut 5 bases from V and 5 bases from J; bases unmatched to any gene: 14. CDR3 nucleotides: TGTGCCAGCAGCGTAACCTCGGCGGGAGTTATGGAGACCCAGTACTTC. It encodes CASSVTSAGVMETQYF.

The table lists this clonotype with a few counts. The chain links TRBV4-1 to TRBJ1-2; D is possibly TRBD1 (5 bases). Germline CDR1 is MGHRA and CDR2 is YSYEKL. Trimming removed 3 bases at V and 0 bases at J, with 17 bases between. This CDR3 contains 17 residues. Here the CDR3 reads CASSHPELGQSNYGYTF. CDR3 sequence (DNA): TGCGCCAGCAGCCATCCCGAGCTAGGACAATCTAACTATGGCTACACCTTC.

V usage is TRBV3-1 and J usage is TRBJ2-3; TRBD1 agrees at 9 bases. The CDR3 is made up of 17 amino acids. V gave up 4 bases and J gave up 2 bases; unmatched junction bases: 10. Germline V lookup: CDR1 LGHDT, CDR2 YNNKEL (reference sequence). This chain's CDR3 is CASSPFSTGGFTDTQYF. DNA of the CDR3: TGTGCCAGCAGCCCGTTTTCGACAGGGGGGTTCACAGATACGCAGTATTTT.

This clonotype occurred a few times. V gene TRBV28 combines with J gene TRBJ1-1, with D uncertain. V lost 3 bases, J lost 11 bases, and 10 bases lay in between. The CDR3 has 11 residues. CDR1 is MDHEN and CDR2 is SYDVKM in the germline V gene. The CDR3 region is CASSFATEAFF. CDR3 coding DNA: TGTGCCAGCAGTTTTGCGACCGAGGCTTTCTTT.

The chain combines TRBV5-1 with TRBJ1-2; D perhaps matches TRBD1 (5 bases). Deletions cut 0 bases from V and 2 bases from J, with 8 bases between. The germline gives CDR1 SGHRS, CDR2 YFSETQ. The CDR3 has 14 residues. The CDR3 nucleotides are TGCGCCAGCAGCTTGGCTTGGGGGAACTATGGCTACACCTTC. Its translation: CASSLAWGNYGYTF.

J is TRBJ1-2 and V is TRBV20-1, with TRBD1 matching over 7 bases. From germline, CDR1 is DFQATT and CDR2 SNEGSKA (reference sequence). The V and J ends lost 0 bases and 1 base, in that order; junction bases with no gene match: 14. The CDR3 runs 18 residues. The CDR3 DNA is TGCAGTGCTAGAGATCTACGAGGGGGCGAAAGACTTAACTATGGCTACACCTTC. This gives the protein CSARDLRGGERLNYGYTF.

This chain uses TRBV29-1 with TRBJ2-7; 9 bases map to TRBD1. V lost 4 bases and J lost 6; bases outside the gene matches: 4. This CDR3 spans 12 amino acids. Germline CDR1 reads SQVTM; CDR2 reads ANQGSEA. The CDR3 nucleotides are TGCAGCGTTGGGCGACAGGGGGGCGAGCAGTACTTC. Protein: CSVGRQGGEQYF.